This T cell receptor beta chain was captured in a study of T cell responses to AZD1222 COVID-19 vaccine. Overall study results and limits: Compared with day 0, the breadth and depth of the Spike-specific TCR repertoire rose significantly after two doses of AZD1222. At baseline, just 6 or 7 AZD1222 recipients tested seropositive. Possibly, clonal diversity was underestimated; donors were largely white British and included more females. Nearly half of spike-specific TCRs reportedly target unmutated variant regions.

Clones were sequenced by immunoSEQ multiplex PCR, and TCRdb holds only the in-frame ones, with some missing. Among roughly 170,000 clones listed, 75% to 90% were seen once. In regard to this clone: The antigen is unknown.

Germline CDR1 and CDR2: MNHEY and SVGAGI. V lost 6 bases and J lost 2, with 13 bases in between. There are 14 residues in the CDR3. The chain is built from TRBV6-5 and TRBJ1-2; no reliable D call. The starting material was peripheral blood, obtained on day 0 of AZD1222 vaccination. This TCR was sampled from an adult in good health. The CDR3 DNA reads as TGTGCCAGCAGGTTCGGACTTGCAAACTATGGCTACACCTTC. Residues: CASRFGLANYGYTF.